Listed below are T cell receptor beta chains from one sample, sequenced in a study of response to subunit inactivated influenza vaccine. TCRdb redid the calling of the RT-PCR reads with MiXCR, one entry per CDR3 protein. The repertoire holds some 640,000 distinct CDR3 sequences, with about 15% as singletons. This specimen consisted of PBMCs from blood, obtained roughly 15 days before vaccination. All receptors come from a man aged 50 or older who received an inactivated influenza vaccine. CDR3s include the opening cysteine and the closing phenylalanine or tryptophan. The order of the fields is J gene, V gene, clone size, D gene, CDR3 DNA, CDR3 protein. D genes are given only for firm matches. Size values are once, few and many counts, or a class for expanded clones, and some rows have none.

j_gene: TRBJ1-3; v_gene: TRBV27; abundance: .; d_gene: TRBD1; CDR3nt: TGTGCCAGCACCCGACAGGGGGCCTCTGGAAACACCATATATTTT; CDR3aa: CASTRQGASGNTIYF
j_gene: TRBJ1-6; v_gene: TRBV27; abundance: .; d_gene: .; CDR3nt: TGTGCCAGCAGTTTAGACCGCCCTTCACCCCTCCACTTT; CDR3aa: CASSLDRPSPLHF
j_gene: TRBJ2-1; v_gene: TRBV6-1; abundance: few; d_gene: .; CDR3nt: TGTGCCAGCAGTGAAAGATACAATGAGCAGTTCTTC; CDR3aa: CASSERYNEQFF
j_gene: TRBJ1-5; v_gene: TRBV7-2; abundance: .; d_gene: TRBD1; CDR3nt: TGTGCCAGCAGGTCCGGGACAGCTAATCAGCCCCAGCATTTT; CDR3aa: CASRSGTANQPQHF
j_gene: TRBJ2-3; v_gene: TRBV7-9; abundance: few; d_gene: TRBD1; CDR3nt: TGTGCCAGCAGCCCGACAGGGTGGGGCACAGATACGCAGTATTTT; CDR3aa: CASSPTGWGTDTQYF
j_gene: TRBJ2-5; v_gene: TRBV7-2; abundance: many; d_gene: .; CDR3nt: TGTGCCAGCAGCTTAATCCCCCCGCGAGAGACCCAGTACTTC; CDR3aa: CASSLIPPRETQYF
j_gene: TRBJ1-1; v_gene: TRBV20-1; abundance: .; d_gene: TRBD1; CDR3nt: TGCAGTGCTAGAGGCCTCGACAGGGGTAGGGTTATCACTGAAGCTTTCTTT; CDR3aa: CSARGLDRGRVITEAFF
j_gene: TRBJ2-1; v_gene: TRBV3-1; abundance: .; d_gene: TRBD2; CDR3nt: TGTGCCAGCAGCCAAGGACTAGCGGGAGTGGGCAATGAGCAGTTCTTC; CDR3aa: CASSQGLAGVGNEQFF
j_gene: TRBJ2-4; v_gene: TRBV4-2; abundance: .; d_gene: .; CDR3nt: TGTGCCAGCAGCCAAGATTGGGGAGGGGGGGTCAAAAACATTCAGTACTTC; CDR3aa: CASSQDWGGGVKNIQYF
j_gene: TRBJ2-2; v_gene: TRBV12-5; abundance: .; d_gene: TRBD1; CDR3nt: TGTGCTAGTGGTTTGTGGGACAGTCGAGGGAACAACACCGGGGAGCTGTTTTTT; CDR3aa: CASGLWDSRGNNTGELFF
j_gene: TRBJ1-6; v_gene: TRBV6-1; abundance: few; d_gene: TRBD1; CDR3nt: TGTGCCAGCCGGGACAGTGCAATTTCACCCCTCCACTTT; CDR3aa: CASRDSAISPLHF
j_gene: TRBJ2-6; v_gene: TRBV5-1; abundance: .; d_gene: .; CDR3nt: TGCGCCAGCAACAAACAGGGTTCCAGCTCTGGGGCCAACGTCCTGACTTTC; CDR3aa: CASNKQGSSSGANVLTF
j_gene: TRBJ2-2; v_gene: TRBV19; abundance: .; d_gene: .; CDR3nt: TGTGCCAGTACCTTCGGTACTGACACCGGGGAGCTGTTTTTT; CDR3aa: CASTFGTDTGELFF